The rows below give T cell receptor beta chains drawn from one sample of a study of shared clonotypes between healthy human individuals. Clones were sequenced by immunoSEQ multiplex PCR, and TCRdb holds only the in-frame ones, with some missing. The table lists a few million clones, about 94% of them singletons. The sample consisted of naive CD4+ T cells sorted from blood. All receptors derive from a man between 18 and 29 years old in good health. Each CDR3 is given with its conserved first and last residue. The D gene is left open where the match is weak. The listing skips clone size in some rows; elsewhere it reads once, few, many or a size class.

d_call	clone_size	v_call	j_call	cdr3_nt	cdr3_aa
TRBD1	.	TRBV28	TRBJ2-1	TGTGCCAGCAGTTGGGGACAGGGGTCCTACAATGAGCAGTTCTTC	CASSWGQGSYNEQFF
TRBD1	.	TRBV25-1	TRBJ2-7	TGTGCCAGCAGTGAATCAGGGGGCGGTTCCTACGAGCAGTACTTC	CASSESGGGSYEQYF
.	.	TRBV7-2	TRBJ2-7	TGTGCCAGCAGCCCGGACATCTCACTTTCCTACGAGCAGTACTTC	CASSPDISLSYEQYF
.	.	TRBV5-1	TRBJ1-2	TGCGCCAGCAGCTTAGCCGAAACCAACTATGGCTACACCTTC	CASSLAETNYGYTF
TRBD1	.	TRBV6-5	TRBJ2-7	TGTGCCAGCAGAACAACAGGGGTACCCTACGAGCAGTACTTC	CASRTTGVPYEQYF
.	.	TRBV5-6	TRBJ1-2	TGTGCCAGCAGCTTGCCCGGGTCCCCTAATGGCTACACCTTC	CASSLPGSPNGYTF
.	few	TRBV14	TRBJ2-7	TGTGCCAGCAGCCAAGAAGGCACTATCGATAACTACGAGCAGTACTTC	CASSQEGTIDNYEQYF
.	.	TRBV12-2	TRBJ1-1	TGTGCAAGGCGACAGCCGAACACTGAAGCTTTCTTT	CARRQPNTEAFF
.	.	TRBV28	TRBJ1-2	TGTGCCAGCAGTTCCCAGGGTGTTGGTTACACCTTC	CASSSQGVGYTF
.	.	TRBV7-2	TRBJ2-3	TGTGCCAGCAGCTTAGGTCTGCCAGGACTCCATTCCGGTACGCAGTATTTT	CASSLGLPGLHSGTQYF
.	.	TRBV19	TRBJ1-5	TGTGCCAGTAGTATTTCCGGTCTACCAAATCAGCCCCAGCATTTT	CASSISGLPNQPQHF
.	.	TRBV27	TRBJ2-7	TGTGCCAGCAGTTTAGGTACAGGGCTTTACTACGAGCAGTACTTC	CASSLGTGLYYEQYF
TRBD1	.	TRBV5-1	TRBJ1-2	TGCGCCAGCAGCGGGACAGGGGGCGAGGTTGGCTACACCTTC	CASSGTGGEVGYTF
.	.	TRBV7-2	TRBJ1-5	TGTGCCAGCAGCTTAGGGGGTAGTAGCAATCAGCCCCAGCATTTT	CASSLGGSSNQPQHF
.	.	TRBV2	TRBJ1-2	TGTGCCACCCGGACGCGAGAGAACTATGGCTACACCTTC	CATRTRENYGYTF
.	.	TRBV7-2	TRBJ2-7	TGTGCCAGCAGCTTCCCCGAAAGCTACGAGCAGTACTTC	CASSFPESYEQYF
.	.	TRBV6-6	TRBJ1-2	TGTGCCAGCAGGCGGTCAGGTACTAACTATGGCTACACCTTC	CASRRSGTNYGYTF
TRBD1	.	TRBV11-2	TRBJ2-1	TGTGCCAGCTCACGACAGGGGTACAATGAGCAGTTCTTC	CASSRQGYNEQFF
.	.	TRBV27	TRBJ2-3	TGTGCCAGCGGGCGAGGAAGCACAGATACGCAGTATTTT	CASGRGSTDTQYF
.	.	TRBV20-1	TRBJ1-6	TGCAGTGCGAGCACGGGATCACCCCTCCACTTT	CSASTGSPLHF
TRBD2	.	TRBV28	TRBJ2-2	TGTGCCAGCAGTTTGACTAGCGGATCCACCGGGGAGCTGTTTTTT	CASSLTSGSTGELFF
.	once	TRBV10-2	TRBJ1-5	TGCGCCAGCAGCGGACGGATCAATCAGCCCCAGCATTTT	CASSGRINQPQHF
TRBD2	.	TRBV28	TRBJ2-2	TGTGCCAGCCTAGCGGGACCGAACACCGGGGAGCTGTTTTTT	CASLAGPNTGELFF
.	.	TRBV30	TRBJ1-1	TGTGCCTGGAATTGGGAGCTAGGCACTGAAGCTTTCTTT	CAWNWELGTEAFF
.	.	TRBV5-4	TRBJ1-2	TGTGCCAGCAGCTTGGCCGCTGACAAGACTAGGGGCTACACCTTC	CASSLAADKTRGYTF
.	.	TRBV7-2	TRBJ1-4	TGTGCCAGCAGCTTAGGGGGGAGTGCTAATGAAAAACTGTTTTTT	CASSLGGSANEKLFF
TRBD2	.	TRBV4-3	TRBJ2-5	TGCGCCAGCAGCCAATGGAGCGGGAGAGGGGAGACCCAGTACTTC	CASSQWSGRGETQYF
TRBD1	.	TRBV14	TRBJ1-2	TGTGCCAGCAGCTCGGACAGGTTCGCTGGCTACACCTTC	CASSSDRFAGYTF
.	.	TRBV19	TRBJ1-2	TGTGCCAGCCGGAGGGCGGCCGTCGGGGGCTACACCTTC	CASRRAAVGGYTF
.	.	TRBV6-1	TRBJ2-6	TGTGCCAGCCTCAGCTCTGGGGCCAACGTCCTGACTTTC	CASLSSGANVLTF
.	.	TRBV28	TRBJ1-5	TGTGCCAGCAGTTTCCTGGACGGAAGCAATCAGCCCCAGCATTTT	CASSFLDGSNQPQHF
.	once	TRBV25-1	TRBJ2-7	TGTGCCAGCAGTGATCACACACCGACCTACGAGCAGTACTTC	CASSDHTPTYEQYF
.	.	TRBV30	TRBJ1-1	TGTGCCTGGAGTGTGGGGGGAGGGAACACTGAAGCTTTCTTT	CAWSVGGGNTEAFF
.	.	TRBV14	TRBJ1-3	TGTGCCAGCAGTTTCGACACCTACTCTGGAAACACCATATATTTT	CASSFDTYSGNTIYF
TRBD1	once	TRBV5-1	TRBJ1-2	TGCGCCAGCAGCTTGGAAACAGGGGGCGCCTATGGCTACACCTTC	CASSLETGGAYGYTF
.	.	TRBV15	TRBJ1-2	TGTGCCACCAGCAGACCCGATACAACAGGGTTCGGGGGAGGCTACACCTTC	CATSRPDTTGFGGGYTF
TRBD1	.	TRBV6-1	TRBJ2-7	TGTGCCAGCAGTGGTACCGGGACAGGGGGCTTTCATGAGCAGTACTTC	CASSGTGTGGFHEQYF
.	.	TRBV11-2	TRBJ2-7	TGTGCCAGCAGCTTAGGGGTGAAACCCAGCTCCTACGAGCAGTACTTC	CASSLGVKPSSYEQYF
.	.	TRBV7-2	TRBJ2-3	TGTGCCAGCAGCTTCGCGGGAAGGACAGATACGCAGTATTTT	CASSFAGRTDTQYF
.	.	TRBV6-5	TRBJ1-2	TGTGCCAGCAGTTACGGGCTGACAGGCCATGGCTACACCTTC	CASSYGLTGHGYTF
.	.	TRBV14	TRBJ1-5	TGTGCCAGCAGCCAAGCGGGTGTATATCAGCCCCAGCATTTT	CASSQAGVYQPQHF
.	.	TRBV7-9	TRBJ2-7	TGTGCCAGCAGCTTAGTTTATTCGGTAGCGGCATATACCTACGAGCAGTACTTC	CASSLVYSVAAYTYEQYF
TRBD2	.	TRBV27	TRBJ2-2	TGTGCCAGCAGTTTATCAGCGGGATTGGGCGGGGAGCTGTTTTTT	CASSLSAGLGGELFF
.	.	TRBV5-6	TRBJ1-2	TGTGCCAGCAGCTTGTGGTTACGCAACCTAGAGGGTGGCTACACCTTC	CASSLWLRNLEGGYTF
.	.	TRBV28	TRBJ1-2	TGTGCCAGCCGGGGCCCTAGTAACTATGGCTACACCTTC	CASRGPSNYGYTF
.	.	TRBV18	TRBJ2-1	TGTGCCAGCTCACCTCCCGCTAGAAACAATGAGCAGTTCTTC	CASSPPARNNEQFF
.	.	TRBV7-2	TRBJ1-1	TGTGCCAGCAGCCTAAGTTTGAACACTGAAGCTTTCTTT	CASSLSLNTEAFF
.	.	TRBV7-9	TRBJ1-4	TGTGCCAGCAGTGCAGTCAGGGCGAAAACTAATGAAAAACTGTTTTTT	CASSAVRAKTNEKLFF
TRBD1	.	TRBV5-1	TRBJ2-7	TGCGCCAGCAGCCGATTCCCCGGGACAGGGGGCCGGTACGAGCAGTACTTC	CASSRFPGTGGRYEQYF
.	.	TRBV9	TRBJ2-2	TGTGCCACCGAACGGGGGGCCGGCGGGGAGCTGTTTTTT	CATERGAGGELFF
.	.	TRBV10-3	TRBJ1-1	TGTGCCAGCTATTTTCAGTCTGAAGCTTTCTTT	CASYFQSEAFF
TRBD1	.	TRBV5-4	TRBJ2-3	TGTGCCAGCAGCAAAACTAGGACAGGGGGGTCGTTAGATACGCAGTATTTT	CASSKTRTGGSLDTQYF
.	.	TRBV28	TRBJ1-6	TGTGCCAGCAGCACGACAGGTTATAATTCACCCCTCCACTTT	CASSTTGYNSPLHF
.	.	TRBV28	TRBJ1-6	TGTGCCAGCGGCCTCCTACAGGGACGACCCCTCCACTTT	CASGLLQGRPLHF
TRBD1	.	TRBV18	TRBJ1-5	TGTGCCAGCTCACCACAGGGGGCCGGACAGCCCCAGCATTTT	CASSPQGAGQPQHF
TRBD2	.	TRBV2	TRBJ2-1	TGTGCCAGCAGGGTTAGCGGGAGTAAGAACAATGAGCAGTTCTTC	CASRVSGSKNNEQFF
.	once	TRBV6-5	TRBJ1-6	TGTGCCAGCAGTACTAGACAGGTTCTGAATTCACCCCTCCACTTT	CASSTRQVLNSPLHF
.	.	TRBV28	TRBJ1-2	TGTGCCGCGGGCAGGGTTAACTATGGCTACACCTTC	CAAGRVNYGYTF
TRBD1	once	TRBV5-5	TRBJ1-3	TGTGCCAGCAGCCGCCGGGACAGGGGGAAAGGCACTGGAAACACCATATATTTT	CASSRRDRGKGTGNTIYF
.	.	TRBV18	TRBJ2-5	TGTGCCAGCTCACCAGGCAGGGCGGACCAAGAGACCCAGTACTTC	CASSPGRADQETQYF